One sample yielded the 29 T cell receptor beta chains listed below, sequenced in a study of blood T cell repertoires in COVID-19. TCRdb keeps only in-frame clones here, not all; method: immunoSEQ multiplex PCR. This sample has 55,000 to 75,000 clones, with approximately 78% found just once. The sequencing input was peripheral blood. These receptor sequences come from a human donor in a cohort sampled during active COVID-19.

The rearrangement links TRBV5-8 to TRBJ2-7; possibly TRBD1 for D (6 bases). Trimming shortened V by 5 bases and J by 4 bases, and 13 bases separated the two germline ends. The CDR3 spans 13 residues. The germline V gene has CDR1 SGHTS and CDR2 YDEGEE. This CDR3 reads CASSLTGPYEQYF. In DNA form, the CDR3 reads TGTGCCAGCAGTTTGACAGGTCCTTACGAGCAGTACTTC. Drawing the rest from reference TRBV5-8 and TRBJ2-7, the complete variable domain is EAGVTQSPTHLIKTRGQQATLRCSPISGHTSVYWYQQALGLGLQFLLWYDEGEERNRGNFPPRFSGRQFPNYSSELNVNALELEDSALYLCASSLTGPYEQYFGPGTRLTVT.

The chain carries TRBV3-1 (or the pseudogene TRBV3-2) and TRBJ2-7; 8 nucleotides align to TRBD2. Germline V CDR1 and CDR2: LGHDT, YNNKEL (reference sequence). The ends lost 4 bases at V and 1 base at J; junction bases unmatched: 0. This CDR3 is 13 amino acids long. The CDR3 sequence: CASSPGGSYEQYF. CDR3 nucleotide sequence: TGTGCCAGCAGCCCGGGGGGGTCCTACGAGCAGTACTTC.

The V gene is TRBV6-5, the J gene TRBJ1-3; TRBD1 might be the D (5 bases). The ends were cut back, 9 bases at V and 4 bases at J, with 16 bases in the middle. The germline gives CDR1 MNHEY, CDR2 SVGAGI. The CDR3 totals 14 residues. The DNA for the CDR3 is TGTGCCAGTCTTAGGGGCACAGAAGGAAACACCATATATTTT. It specifies CASLRGTEGNTIYF.

This sequence joins TRBV28 and TRBJ2-3; 9 positions match TRBD2. CDR3 length equals 14 residues. The ends lost 8 bases at V and 5 bases at J; junction bases unmatched: 8. Germline assignment: CDR1 MDHEN and CDR2 SYDVKM. The CDR3 reads CASLRGGAIDTQYF. CDR3 nucleotides: TGTGCCAGCTTGCGGGGGGGGGCCATAGATACGCAGTATTTT.

This clone showed up just a few times. The J gene is TRBJ2-1, the V gene TRBV9; 7 bases fit TRBD2. The CDR3 contains 15 residues. V lost 0 bases, J lost 7 bases, and 7 bases stayed unmatched. Germline lookup yields CDR1 SGDLS and CDR2 YYNGEE. Here the CDR3 reads CASSVGAGVQNEQFF. For the CDR3, the DNA is TGTGCCAGCAGCGTAGGTGCGGGAGTTCAGAATGAGCAGTTCTTC.

The chain links TRBV13 to TRBJ2-5; possibly TRBD1 for D (5 bases). V was pared by 5 bases and J by 2 bases, with 12 bases between. Looked up from germline, CDR1 is PRHDT and CDR2 is FYEKMQ (reference sequence). The CDR3 sequence is 14 residues long. The CDR3 region has the DNA TGTGCCAGCAGCATGGCTTCAGGGCAAGAGACCCAGTACTTC. Protein sequence: CASSMASGQETQYF.

This chain links TRBV9 with TRBJ2-3, with 8 nucleotides matching TRBD2. Germline V gene sequence: CDR1 SGDLS, CDR2 YYNGEE. V lost 4 bases, J lost 2 bases, and 6 bases stayed unmatched. This CDR3 has 15 residues. This CDR3 reads CASSLTSGSTDTQYF. DNA for the CDR3: TGTGCCAGCAGCCTCACTAGCGGATCCACAGATACGCAGTATTTT.

The V call is TRBV30, the J call TRBJ2-3; weak D call: TRBD2 (6 bases). Germline CDR1 is GTSNPN and CDR2 is SVGIG (reference sequence). Trimming stripped 0 bases from V and 5 bases from J, with 15 bases between. The CDR3 is 15 amino acids. CDR3 sequence: CAWSVNAGYRDTQYF. CDR3 DNA sequence: TGTGCCTGGAGTGTAAATGCGGGATACCGAGATACGCAGTATTTT.

V is TRBV6-5 and J is TRBJ1-6; D is uncertain. The CDR3 is 13 residues long. Germline V gives CDR1 MNHEY, CDR2 SVGAGI. Trimming removed 8 bases from V and 6 bases from J, with 11 bases in between. The chain's CDR3 is CASCGSSNSPLHF. The CDR3 coding sequence is TGTGCCAGCTGCGGCAGCAGTAATTCACCCCTCCACTTT.

The chain uses TRBV19 and TRBJ2-1; unclear D gene. The germline V gene has CDR1 LNHDA and CDR2 SQIVND (reference sequence). The germline V and J ends were trimmed by 5 bases and 1 base, with 6 bases remaining between them. This CDR3 comprises 13 residues. The CDR3 reads CASSAASYNEQFF. For the CDR3, the DNA is TGTGCCAGTAGTGCGGCGTCCTACAATGAGCAGTTCTTC.

V gene TRBV6-6 combines with J gene TRBJ2-3; D remains ambiguous. The V gene's germline CDR1 is MNHNY and CDR2 SVGAGI (reference sequence). CDR3 length: 12 amino acids. V was pared by 6 bases and J by 5 bases, with 9 bases between. CDR3 region: CASSPQRDTQYF. In DNA, the CDR3 is TGTGCCAGCAGCCCACAGAGAGATACGCAGTATTTT.

The V and J genes are TRBV7-2 and TRBJ2-2; 14 nucleotides align to TRBD2. Germline CDR1 is SGHTA and CDR2 is FQGNSA. The CDR3 is 16 residues long. V shed 5 bases, J shed 2 bases, and the junction held 1 base outside the gene matches. The CDR3 protein is CASSGTSGRNTGELFF. CDR3 bases: TGTGCCAGCAGCGGGACTAGCGGGAGAAACACCGGGGAGCTGTTTTTT.

V and J are TRBV4-2 and TRBJ1-1, with a tentative D call TRBD1 (6 bases). Germline V gene data show CDR1 as LGHNA and CDR2 as YNFKEQ. This CDR3 contains 14 residues. Trimming removed 5 bases at V and 4 bases at J, with 14 bases between. The CDR3 spells CASSYDRLVTEAFF. In DNA form, the CDR3 reads TGTGCCAGCAGCTATGACAGGTTGGTCACTGAAGCTTTCTTT.

This clone was counted a few times. The chain couples TRBV7-9 to TRBJ1-2; D gene ambiguous. Trimming removed 3 bases from V and 3 bases from J, with 5 bases in between. The CDR3 is 12 residues long. CDR1 SEHNR and CDR2 FQNEAQ come from the germline V gene (reference sequence). CDR3 loop: CASSFDYYGYTF. CDR3 sequence (DNA): TGTGCCAGCAGCTTCGACTACTATGGCTACACCTTC.

The chain recombines TRBV5-4 with TRBJ2-1, with 12 nucleotides matching TRBD2. V dropped 1 base and J dropped 8; count of bases not matched to a gene: 4. CDR1 and CDR2 (germline): SGHNT, YYREEE (reference sequence). The CDR3 loop spans 15 amino acids. The CDR3 DNA is TGTGCCAGCAGCTTGAGGCTAGCGGGGGGGGATGAGCAGTTCTTC. It translates to CASSLRLAGGDEQFF.

The rearrangement uses TRBV7-2 and TRBJ2-5; 12 bases agree with TRBD2. J gave up 1 base and V 2 bases, and 8 bases lay outside the gene matches. CDR3 length equals 18 residues. Germline CDR1 and CDR2: SGHTA and FQGNSA. The CDR3 protein is CASSLFPSTSGSQETQYF. CDR3 bases: TGTGCCAGCAGCTTATTTCCCTCGACTAGCGGGAGCCAAGAGACCCAGTACTTC.

This sequence joins TRBV6-2 or TRBV6-3 and TRBJ2-5, with D unresolved. Germline lookup yields CDR1 MNHEY and CDR2 SVGEGT. The V and J ends lost 2 bases and 0 bases respectively, with 7 bases between them. This CDR3 is built from 14 residues. The CDR3 nucleotides read TGTGCCAGCAGTTACGTCCGGGACCAAGAGACCCAGTACTTC. Its translation: CASSYVRDQETQYF.

V and J are TRBV7-2 and TRBJ2-3; D uncertain. This CDR3 region has 14 residues. Germline V gene sequence: CDR1 SGHTA, CDR2 FQGNSA. The germline V and J ends were trimmed by 2 bases and 4 bases, with 10 bases remaining between them. The CDR3 is CASSLNSPADTQYF. DNA for the CDR3: TGTGCCAGCAGCTTAAATTCCCCCGCAGATACGCAGTATTTT.

In DNA, the CDR3 is TGTGCCAGCAGCTTCGATAGAGGGACAGAAGCTTTCTTT. The encoded protein is CASSFDRGTEAFF. The rearrangement joins TRBV5-6 to TRBJ1-1, with a tentative D call TRBD1 (6 bases). The V end lost 2 bases, the J end lost 8 bases, and 13 bases lay between the germline ends. Germline-derived CDR1 and CDR2 are SGHDT and YYEEEE. The CDR3 runs to 13 residues.

The CDR3 DNA reads TGCAGCGTTGGGCTGGGGACAACGACTAATGAAAAACTGTTTTTT. It specifies CSVGLGTTTNEKLFF. The chain recombines TRBV29-1 with TRBJ1-4, with D perhaps matching TRBD1 (6 bases). Germline CDR1 reads SQVTM; CDR2 reads ANQGSEA. Trimming took 4 bases from V and 2 from J, leaving 14 bases between them. This CDR3 has 15 amino acids.

V usage is TRBV7-8 and J usage is TRBJ2-1, with 8 bases that match TRBD2. The CDR3 length is 14 residues. Germline CDR1 SGHVS, CDR2 FQNEAQ. The J segment lost 10 bases and the V segment lost 5 bases, leaving 10 bases of the junction unmatched. CDR3 DNA sequence: TGTGCCAGCAGCCATTCCCAGGGCGGGGGGGAGCAGTTCTTC. It encodes CASSHSQGGGEQFF.

The rearrangement uses TRBV29-1 and TRBJ2-3; 8 nucleotides agree with TRBD2. The CDR3 has 16 amino acids. Germline V lookup: CDR1 SQVTM, CDR2 ANQGSEA. Losses at the gene ends were 5 bases for V and 4 bases for J; bases not matched to a gene: 14. DNA of the CDR3: TGCAGCGTTAACCCAGGGAGCGGGAGCCCCCCAGATACGCAGTATTTT. This translates into CSVNPGSGSPPDTQYF.

The chain combines TRBV3-1 (or the pseudogene TRBV3-2) with TRBJ1-1, with D possibly being TRBD1 (6 bases). Trimming removed 11 bases from V and 3 bases from J, with 16 bases in between. CDR3 length: 13 residues. Germline V CDR1 and CDR2: LGHDT, YNNKEL (reference sequence). CDR3 DNA: TGTGCCTCAACAGGGTCACAGTACACTGAAGCTTTCTTT. Translating gives CASTGSQYTEAFF.

The chain is built from TRBV19 and TRBJ1-3, with D hard to call. V was clipped by 6 bases and J by 0 bases, with 6 bases between them. CDR3 length: 13 residues. Per germline, CDR1 LNHDA and CDR2 SQIVND (reference sequence). The CDR3 coding sequence is TGTGCCAGTAGGAGCTTCTCTGGAAACACCATATATTTT. This gives the protein CASRSFSGNTIYF.

The V call is TRBV5-5, the J call TRBJ1-4; 10 bases are shared with TRBD1. This CDR3 is 17 amino acids long. After removal of 0 bases from V and 2 bases from J, the junction contained 4 bases not matched to a gene. Germline values: CDR1 SGHKS, CDR2 YYEKEE (reference sequence). The CDR3 sequence: CASSLGDRGRTNEKLFF. As DNA, the CDR3 is TGTGCCAGCAGCTTGGGGGACAGGGGAAGGACTAATGAAAAACTGTTTTTT.

The V and J genes are TRBV7-6 and TRBJ2-3; 9 bases align to TRBD1. Germline V lookup: CDR1 SGHVS, CDR2 FNYEAQ. The CDR3 consists of 14 residues. With 5 bases clipped from V and 2 bases from J, the junction kept 2 bases outside the gene matches. The CDR3 sequence: CASSLQGATDTQYF. The CDR3 DNA reads TGTGCCAGCAGCCTACAGGGGGCCACAGATACGCAGTATTTT.

This chain connects TRBV5-6 to TRBJ2-5, with a weak D call TRBD1 (6 bases). The CDR3 is made up of 13 amino acids. The germline CDR1 and CDR2 sequences are SGHDT and YYEEEE. Trimming removed 7 bases at V and 4 bases at J, with 14 bases between. The DNA for the CDR3 is TGTGCCAGCCTTGACAGGTCGCTAGAGACCCAGTACTTC. This sequence encodes CASLDRSLETQYF.

This clone occurred a few times. The V and J genes are TRBV5-6 and TRBJ1-5, with 10 bases identical to TRBD1. V shed 4 bases, J shed 7 bases, and the junction held 11 bases outside the gene matches. Germline CDR1 SGHDT, CDR2 YYEEEE. This CDR3 comprises 16 residues. CDR3 nucleotide sequence: TGTGCCAGCAGCGTGACAGGGGGCGGGGCAGGGCAGCCCCAGCATTTT. It yields the protein CASSVTGGGAGQPQHF.

This chain links TRBV4-2 with TRBJ1-2; 12 nucleotides match TRBD1. CDR1 and CDR2 from the germline V gene are LGHNA and YNFKEQ. The V and J ends lost 0 bases and 9 bases, in that order; junction bases with no gene match: 8. CDR3 length: 16 residues. As DNA, the CDR3 is TGTGCCAGCAGCCAAGAGGGGGACAGGGGGCCGATGAGCTACACCTTC. Translating gives CASSQEGDRGPMSYTF.